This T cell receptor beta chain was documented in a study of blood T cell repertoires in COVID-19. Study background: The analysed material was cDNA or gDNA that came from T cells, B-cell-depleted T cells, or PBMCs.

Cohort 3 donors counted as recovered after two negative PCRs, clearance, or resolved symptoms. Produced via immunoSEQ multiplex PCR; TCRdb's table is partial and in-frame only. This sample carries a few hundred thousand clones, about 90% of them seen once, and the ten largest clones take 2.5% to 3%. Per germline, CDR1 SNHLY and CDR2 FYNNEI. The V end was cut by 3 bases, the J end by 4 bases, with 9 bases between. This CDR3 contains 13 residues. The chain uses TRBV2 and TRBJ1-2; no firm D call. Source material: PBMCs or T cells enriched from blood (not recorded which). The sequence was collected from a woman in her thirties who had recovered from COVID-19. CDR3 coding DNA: TGTGCCAGCAGTGATTTAGACTCCTATGGCTACACCTTC. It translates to CASSDLDSYGYTF.